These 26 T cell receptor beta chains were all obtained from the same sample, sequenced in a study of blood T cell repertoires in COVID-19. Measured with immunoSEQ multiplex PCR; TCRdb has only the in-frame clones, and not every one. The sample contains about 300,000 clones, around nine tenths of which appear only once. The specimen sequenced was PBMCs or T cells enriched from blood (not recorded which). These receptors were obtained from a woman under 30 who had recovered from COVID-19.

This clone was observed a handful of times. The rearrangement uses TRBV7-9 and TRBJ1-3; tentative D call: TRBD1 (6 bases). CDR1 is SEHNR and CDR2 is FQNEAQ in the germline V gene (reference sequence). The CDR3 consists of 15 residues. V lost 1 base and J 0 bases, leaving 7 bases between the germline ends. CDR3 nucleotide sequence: TGTGCCAGCAGCTTAGGACAGGTCTCTGGAAACACCATATATTTT. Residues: CASSLGQVSGNTIYF.

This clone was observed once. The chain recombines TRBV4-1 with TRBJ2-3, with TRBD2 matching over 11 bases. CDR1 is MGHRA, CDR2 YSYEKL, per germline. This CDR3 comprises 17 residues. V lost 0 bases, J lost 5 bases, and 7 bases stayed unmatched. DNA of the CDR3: TGCGCCAGCAGCCAAGAGTCCCTAGCGGGGGGCAGAGATACGCAGTATTTT. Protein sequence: CASSQESLAGGRDTQYF.

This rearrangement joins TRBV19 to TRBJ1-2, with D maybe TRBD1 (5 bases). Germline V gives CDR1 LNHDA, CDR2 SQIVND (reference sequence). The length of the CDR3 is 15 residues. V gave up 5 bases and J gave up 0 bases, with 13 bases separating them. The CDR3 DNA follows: TGTGCCAGTAGTGCCCAGGGAACAGCTAACTATGGCTACACCTTC. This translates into CASSAQGTANYGYTF.

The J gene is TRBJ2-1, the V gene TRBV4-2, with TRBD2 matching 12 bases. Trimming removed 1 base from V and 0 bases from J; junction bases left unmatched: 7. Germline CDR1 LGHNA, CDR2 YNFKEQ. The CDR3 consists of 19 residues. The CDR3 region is CASSQVVGLAGSSYNEQFF. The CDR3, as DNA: TGTGCCAGCAGCCAAGTTGTAGGACTAGCGGGGAGCTCCTACAATGAGCAGTTCTTC.

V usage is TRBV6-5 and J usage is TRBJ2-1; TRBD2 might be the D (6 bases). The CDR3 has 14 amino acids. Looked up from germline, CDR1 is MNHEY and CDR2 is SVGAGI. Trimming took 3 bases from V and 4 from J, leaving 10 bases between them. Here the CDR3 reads CASSYGGEYNEQFF. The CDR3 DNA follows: TGTGCCAGCAGTTATGGCGGGGAATACAATGAGCAGTTCTTC.

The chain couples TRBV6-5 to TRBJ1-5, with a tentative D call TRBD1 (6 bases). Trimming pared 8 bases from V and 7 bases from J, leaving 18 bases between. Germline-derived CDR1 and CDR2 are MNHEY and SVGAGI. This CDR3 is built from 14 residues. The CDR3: CASEGGVGGQPQHF. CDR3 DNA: TGTGCCAGCGAGGGGGGGGTAGGCGGACAGCCCCAGCATTTT.

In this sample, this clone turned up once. CDR3 protein: CASSGDGLAGRYEQYF. The CDR3 nucleotides read TGTGCCAGCAGTGGGGATGGACTAGCGGGTCGCTACGAGCAGTACTTC. The V call is TRBV6-1, the J call TRBJ2-7; 11 bases agree with TRBD2. Germline CDR1 MNHNS, CDR2 SASEGT. V shed 4 bases and J 3 bases; nucleotides not matched to a gene: 8. The CDR3 has 16 amino acids.

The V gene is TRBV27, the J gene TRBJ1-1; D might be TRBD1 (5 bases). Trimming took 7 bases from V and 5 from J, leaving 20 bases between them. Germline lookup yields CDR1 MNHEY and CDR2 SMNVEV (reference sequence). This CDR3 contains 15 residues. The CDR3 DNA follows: TGTGCCAGCATCCCGGATCTCGCCAGGGATACTGAAGCTTTCTTT. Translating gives CASIPDLARDTEAFF.

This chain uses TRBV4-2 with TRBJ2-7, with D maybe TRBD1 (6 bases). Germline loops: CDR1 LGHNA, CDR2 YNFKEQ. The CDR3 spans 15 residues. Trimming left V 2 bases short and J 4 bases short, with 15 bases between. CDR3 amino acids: CASSQSGTRQYEQYF. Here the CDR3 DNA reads TGTGCCAGCAGCCAATCCGGGACACGACAGTACGAGCAGTACTTC.

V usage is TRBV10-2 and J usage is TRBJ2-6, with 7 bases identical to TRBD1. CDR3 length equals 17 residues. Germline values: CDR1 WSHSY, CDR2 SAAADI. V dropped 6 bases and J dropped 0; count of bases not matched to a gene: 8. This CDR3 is CASSQTGIRSGANVLTF. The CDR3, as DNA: TGCGCCAGCAGCCAGACAGGGATCCGCTCTGGGGCCAACGTCCTGACTTTC.

CDR3 nucleotide sequence: TGTGCCAGCAGCTCAGGACAGGGAGAGTTGGCCGGCTACACCTTC. This gives the protein CASSSGQGELAGYTF. The chain uses TRBV7-9 and TRBJ1-2; 8 nucleotides align to TRBD1. The V gene end was trimmed by 4 bases and the J gene end by 8 bases; junction bases not matched to a gene: 12. The germline V gene has CDR1 SEHNR and CDR2 FQNEAQ (reference sequence). The CDR3 runs to 15 residues. The whole variable domain, remainder taken from reference TRBV7-9 and TRBJ1-2, is DTGVSQNPRHKITKRGQNVTFRCDPISEHNRLYWYRQTLGQGPEFLTYFQNEAQLEKSRLLSDRFSAERPKGSFSTLEIQRTEQGDSAMYLCASSSGQGELAGYTFGSGTRLTVV.

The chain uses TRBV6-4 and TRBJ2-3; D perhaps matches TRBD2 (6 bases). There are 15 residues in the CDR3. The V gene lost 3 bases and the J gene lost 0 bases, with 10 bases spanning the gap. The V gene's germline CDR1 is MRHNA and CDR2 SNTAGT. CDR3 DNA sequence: TGTGCCAGCAGTGAAAATGGGGGGAGCACAGATACGCAGTATTTT. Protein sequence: CASSENGGSTDTQYF.

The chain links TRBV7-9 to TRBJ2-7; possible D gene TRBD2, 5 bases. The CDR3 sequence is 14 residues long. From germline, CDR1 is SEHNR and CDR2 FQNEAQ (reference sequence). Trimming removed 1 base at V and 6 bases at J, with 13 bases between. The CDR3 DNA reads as TGTGCCAGCAGCTTAGTCTCGACGGGAACCGAGCAGTACTTC. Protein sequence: CASSLVSTGTEQYF.

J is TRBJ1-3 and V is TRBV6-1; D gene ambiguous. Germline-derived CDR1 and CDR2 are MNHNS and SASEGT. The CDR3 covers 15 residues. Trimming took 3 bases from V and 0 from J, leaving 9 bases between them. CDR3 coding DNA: TGTGCCAGCAGTGAGGGTAGCACCTCTGGAAACACCATATATTTT. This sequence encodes CASSEGSTSGNTIYF.

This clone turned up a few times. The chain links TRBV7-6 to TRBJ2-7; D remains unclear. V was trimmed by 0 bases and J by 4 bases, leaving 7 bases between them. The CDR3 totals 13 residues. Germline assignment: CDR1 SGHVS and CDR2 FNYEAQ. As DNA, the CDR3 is TGTGCCAGCAGCTTAGCGCCCAGATACGAGCAGTACTTC. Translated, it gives CASSLAPRYEQYF.

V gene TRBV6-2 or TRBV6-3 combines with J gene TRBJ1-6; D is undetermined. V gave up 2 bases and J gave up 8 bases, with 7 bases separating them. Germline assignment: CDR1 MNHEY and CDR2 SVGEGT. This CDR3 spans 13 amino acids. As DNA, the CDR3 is TGTGCCAGCAGTTACGGAACAGATTCACCCCTCCACTTT. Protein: CASSYGTDSPLHF.

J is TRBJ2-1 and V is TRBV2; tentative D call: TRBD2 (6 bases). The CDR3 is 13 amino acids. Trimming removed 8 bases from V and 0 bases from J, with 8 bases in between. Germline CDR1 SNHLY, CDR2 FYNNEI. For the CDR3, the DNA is TGTGCCAGCGCGGGGAGCTCCTACAATGAGCAGTTCTTC. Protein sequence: CASAGSSYNEQFF.

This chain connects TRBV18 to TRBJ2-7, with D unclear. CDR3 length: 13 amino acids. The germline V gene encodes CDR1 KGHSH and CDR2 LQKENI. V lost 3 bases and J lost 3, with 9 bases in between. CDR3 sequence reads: CASSPLGRYEQYF. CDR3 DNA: TGTGCCAGCTCACCCCTTGGGCGCTACGAGCAGTACTTC.

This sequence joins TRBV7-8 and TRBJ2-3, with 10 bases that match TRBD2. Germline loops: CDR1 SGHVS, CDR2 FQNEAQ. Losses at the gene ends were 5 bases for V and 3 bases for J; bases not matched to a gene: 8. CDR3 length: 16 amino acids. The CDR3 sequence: CASSPSGSPHTDTQYF. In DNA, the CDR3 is TGTGCCAGCAGCCCTAGCGGGAGCCCTCATACAGATACGCAGTATTTT.

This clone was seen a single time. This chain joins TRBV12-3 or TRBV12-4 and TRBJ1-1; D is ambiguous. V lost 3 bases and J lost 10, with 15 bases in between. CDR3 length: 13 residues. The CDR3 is CASSLTPAAGAFF. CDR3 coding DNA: TGTGCCAGCAGTTTGACCCCGGCAGCAGGAGCTTTCTTT.

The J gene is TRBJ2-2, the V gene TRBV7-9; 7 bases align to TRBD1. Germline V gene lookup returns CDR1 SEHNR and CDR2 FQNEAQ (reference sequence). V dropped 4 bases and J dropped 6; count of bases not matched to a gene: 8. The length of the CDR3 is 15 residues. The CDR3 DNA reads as TGTGCCAGCAGCTCCCGACAGGGTTACGCCGGGGAGCTGTTTTTT. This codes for CASSSRQGYAGELFF.

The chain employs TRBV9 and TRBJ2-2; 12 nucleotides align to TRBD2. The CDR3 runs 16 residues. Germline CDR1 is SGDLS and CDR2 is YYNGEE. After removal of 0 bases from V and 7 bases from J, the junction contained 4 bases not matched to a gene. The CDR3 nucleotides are TGTGCCAGCAGCGTAGGCACTAGCGGGGGGTGCGGGGAGCTGTTTTTT. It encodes CASSVGTSGGCGELFF.

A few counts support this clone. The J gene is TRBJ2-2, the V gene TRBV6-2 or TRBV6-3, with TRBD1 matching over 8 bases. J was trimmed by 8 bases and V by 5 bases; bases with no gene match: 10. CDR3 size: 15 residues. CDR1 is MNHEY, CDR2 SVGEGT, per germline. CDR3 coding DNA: TGTGCCAGCAGTCGCACTTCAGGGGGCAGGGGGGAGCTGTTTTTT. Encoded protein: CASSRTSGGRGELFF.

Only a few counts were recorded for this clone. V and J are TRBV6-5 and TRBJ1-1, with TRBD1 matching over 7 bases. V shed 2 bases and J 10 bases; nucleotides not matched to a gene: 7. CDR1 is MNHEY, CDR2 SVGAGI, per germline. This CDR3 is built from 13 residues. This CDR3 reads CASSYGGTDTAFF. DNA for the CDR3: TGTGCCAGCAGTTACGGAGGGACAGACACAGCTTTCTTT.

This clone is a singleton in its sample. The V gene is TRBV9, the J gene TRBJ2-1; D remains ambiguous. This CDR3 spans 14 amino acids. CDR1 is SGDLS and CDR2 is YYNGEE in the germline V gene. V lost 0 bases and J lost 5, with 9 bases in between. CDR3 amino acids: CASSVATRNNEQFF. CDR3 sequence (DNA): TGTGCCAGCAGCGTAGCTACCCGAAACAATGAGCAGTTCTTC.

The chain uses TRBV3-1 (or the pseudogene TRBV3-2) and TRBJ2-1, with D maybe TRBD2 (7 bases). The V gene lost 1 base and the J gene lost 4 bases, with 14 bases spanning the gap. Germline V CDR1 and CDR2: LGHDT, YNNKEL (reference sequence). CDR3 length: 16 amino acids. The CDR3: CASSQVGGGSYNEQFF. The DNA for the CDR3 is TGTGCCAGCAGCCAAGTTGGCGGGGGCTCGTACAATGAGCAGTTCTTC.